The T cell receptor (beta chain) described here comes from a study of cytomegalovirus exposure and HLA in healthy donors. Overall study findings and caveats: In vitro work confirmed that a few CMV-associated chains recognize CMV antigens. Published work reported that the classifier diagnosed cytomegalovirus status with high specificity and sensitivity. Whilst most TCR sequences proved rare, a subset of public TCRs occurred across many donors.

Profiled with immunoSEQ multiplex PCR; TCRdb holds only in-frame clones, not every one. The sample comprises some 60,000 clones, around 96% of which are singletons, and just over 0.9% rests with the top ten. The ends were cut back, 2 bases at V and 12 bases at J, with 17 bases in the middle. This CDR3 contains 12 residues. The germline CDR1 and CDR2 sequences are GTSNPN and SVGIG (reference sequence). Of note for this clone: Its antigen remains unidentified.

The TCR sequence derives from a young man in good health and CMV-seronegative. The sample taken for sequencing was PBMCs. This rearrangement joins TRBV30 to TRBJ2-7, with D perhaps matching TRBD2 (5 bases). Here the CDR3 DNA reads TGTGCCTGGAGTTCATCGCTAGCTTTCAGGTACTTC. It codes for CAWSSSLAFRYF. Complete variable domain (other parts from reference TRBV30 and TRBJ2-7): SQTIHQWPATLVQPVGSPLSLECTVEGTSNPNLYWYRQAAGRGLQLLFYSVGIGQISSEVPQNLSASRPQDRQFILSSKKLLLSDSGFYLCAWSSSLAFRYFGPGTRLTVT.